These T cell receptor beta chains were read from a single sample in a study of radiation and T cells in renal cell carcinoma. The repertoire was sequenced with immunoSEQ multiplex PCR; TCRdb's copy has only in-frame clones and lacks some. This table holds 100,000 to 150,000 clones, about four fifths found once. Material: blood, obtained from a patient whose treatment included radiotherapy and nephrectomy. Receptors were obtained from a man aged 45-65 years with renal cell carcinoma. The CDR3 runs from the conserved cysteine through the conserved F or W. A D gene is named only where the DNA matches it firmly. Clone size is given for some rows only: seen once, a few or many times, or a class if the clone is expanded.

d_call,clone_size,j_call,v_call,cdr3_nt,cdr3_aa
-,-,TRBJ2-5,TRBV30,TGTGCCTGGAGGGCGGGGTTCTGGCAAGAGACCCAGTACTTC,CAWRAGFWQETQYF
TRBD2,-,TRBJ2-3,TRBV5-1,TGCGCCAGCAGCTTTGGAGCGGGAGTGTGGGATACGCAGTATTTT,CASSFGAGVWDTQYF
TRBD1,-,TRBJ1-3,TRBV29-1,TGCAGCGCCATCTCTCCCTCAGGGGGCACGGGAAACACCATATATTTT,CSAISPSGGTGNTIYF
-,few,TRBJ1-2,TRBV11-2,TGTGCCAGCAGCGAAGGGATCTATGGCTACACCTTC,CASSEGIYGYTF
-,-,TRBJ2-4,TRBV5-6,TGTGCCAGCAGCCTACAGGGTTCAGAAAACATTCAGTACTTC,CASSLQGSENIQYF
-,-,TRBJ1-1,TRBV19,TGTGCCAGTAGTATAAATACAGAGAAGAATGAAGCTTTCTTT,CASSINTEKNEAFF
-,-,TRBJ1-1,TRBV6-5,TGTGCCAGCAGGAAAGTATCCCCTTTGGACACTGAAGCTTTCTTT,CASRKVSPLDTEAFF
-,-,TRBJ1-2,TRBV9,TGTGCCAGCAGCGCCACCCGCGGGGGGGGTCCAATCTATGGCTACACCTTC,CASSATRGGGPIYGYTF
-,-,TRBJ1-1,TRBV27,TGTGCCAGCAGTTATGGGTCCGGAAACACTGAAGCTTTCTTT,CASSYGSGNTEAFF
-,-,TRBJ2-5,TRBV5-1,TGCGCCAGCAGCTTGGCAGGGTCTGAGACCCAGTACTTC,CASSLAGSETQYF
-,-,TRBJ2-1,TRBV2,TGTGCCAGCAGCCTGGGGCTGACGGATGGTGAGCAGTTCTTC,CASSLGLTDGEQFF
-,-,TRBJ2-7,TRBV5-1,TGCGCCAGCAGCTGGGGCCCAAGCTCCTACGAGCAGTACTTC,CASSWGPSSYEQYF
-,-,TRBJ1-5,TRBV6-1,TGTGCCAGCGGGGAAGGGGATCAGCCCCAGCATTTT,CASGEGDQPQHF
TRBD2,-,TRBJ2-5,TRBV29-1,TGCAGCGTTGAGGCTAGCGGGGGGGATACCCAGTACTTC,CSVEASGGDTQYF
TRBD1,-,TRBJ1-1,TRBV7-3,TGTGCCAGCAGCGTCCAGGGGGCCACTGAAGCTTTCTTT,CASSVQGATEAFF
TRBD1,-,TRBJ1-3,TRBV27,TGTGCCAGCAGTTCCGACAGGGTTGGAAACACCATATATTTT,CASSSDRVGNTIYF
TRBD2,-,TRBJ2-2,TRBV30,TGTGCCTGGAGCCGACTAGCGGGGGGGCGTTCCGGGGAGCTGTTTTTT,CAWSRLAGGRSGELFF
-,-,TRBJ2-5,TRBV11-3,TGTGCCAGCAGCCCAGGCGGGCAAGAGACCCAGTACTTC,CASSPGGQETQYF
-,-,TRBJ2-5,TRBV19,TGTGCCAGTAGCCCTAATTCCGCCGGAGAGACCCAGTACTTC,CASSPNSAGETQYF
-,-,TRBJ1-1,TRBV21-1,TGTGCCAGCAGCACCGGTCGGGAGGGGCACAACACTGAAGCTTTCTTT,CASSTGREGHNTEAFF
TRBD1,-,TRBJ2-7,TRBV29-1,TGCAGCGCTCGGACAGGATTCCTCTACGAGCAGTACTTC,CSARTGFLYEQYF
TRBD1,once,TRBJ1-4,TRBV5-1,TGCGCCAGCAGCCGGACAGGGGTGAATGAAAAACTGTTTTTT,CASSRTGVNEKLFF
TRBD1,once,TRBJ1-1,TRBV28,TGTGCCAGAGGGGGGGTAGGACAGGCTCTCTCTGAAGCTTTCTTT,CARGGVGQALSEAFF
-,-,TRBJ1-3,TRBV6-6,TGTGCCAGCAGTTACTCCGGGGTGGGGGGAAACACCATATATTTT,CASSYSGVGGNTIYF
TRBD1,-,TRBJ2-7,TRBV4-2,TGTGCCAGCAGCCAAGCAACAGGGGTCTACGAGCAGTACTTC,CASSQATGVYEQYF
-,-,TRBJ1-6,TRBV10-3,TGTGCCATCAGTGATCGGTCTGACTATAATTCACCCCTCCACTTT,CAISDRSDYNSPLHF
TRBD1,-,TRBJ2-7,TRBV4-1,TGCGCCAGCAGCCAAGTTCAGGGGGCCTACGAGCAGTACTTC,CASSQVQGAYEQYF
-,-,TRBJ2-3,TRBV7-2,TGTGCCAGCAGCTTACTGGTATCCACAGATACGCAGTATTTT,CASSLLVSTDTQYF
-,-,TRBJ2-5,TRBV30,TGTGCCTGGAGTGTACTCGGCCTAGGGGAGACCCAGTACTTC,CAWSVLGLGETQYF
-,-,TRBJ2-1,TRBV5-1,TGCGCCAGCAGCTGGGGGGGCGATGAGCAGTTCTTC,CASSWGGDEQFF
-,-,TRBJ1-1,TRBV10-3,TGTGCCATCAAACAGGAGAACACTGAAGCTTTCTTT,CAIKQENTEAFF